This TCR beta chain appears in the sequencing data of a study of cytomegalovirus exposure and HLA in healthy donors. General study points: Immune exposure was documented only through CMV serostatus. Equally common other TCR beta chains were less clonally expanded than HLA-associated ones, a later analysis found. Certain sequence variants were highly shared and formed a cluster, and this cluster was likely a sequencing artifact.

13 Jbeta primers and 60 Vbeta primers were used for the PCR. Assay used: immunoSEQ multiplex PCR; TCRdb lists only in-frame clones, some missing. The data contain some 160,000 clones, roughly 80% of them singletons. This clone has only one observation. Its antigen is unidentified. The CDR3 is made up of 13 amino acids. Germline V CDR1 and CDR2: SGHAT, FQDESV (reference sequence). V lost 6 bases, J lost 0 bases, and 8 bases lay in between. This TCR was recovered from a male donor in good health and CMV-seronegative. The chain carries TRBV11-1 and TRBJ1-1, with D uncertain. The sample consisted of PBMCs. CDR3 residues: CASRVGMNTEAFF. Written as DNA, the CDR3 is TGTGCCAGCAGGGTGGGCATGAACACTGAAGCTTTCTTT.